One sample yielded the 23 T cell receptor beta chains listed below, sequenced in a study of neurological immune-mediated disorders. One entry per CDR3 protein results from TCRdb running MiXCR on the 5' RACE reads. The sample records tens of thousands of distinct CDR3 sequences, roughly 15% being singletons. Sequenced: PBMCs. The origin of the receptors is a woman aged 45 to 65 with HTLV-1-associated myelopathy (HAM/TSP).

This clonotype is labeled as medium-sized. V gene TRBV7-6 combines with J gene TRBJ2-5; D not certain. The CDR3 contains 13 residues. V lost 0 bases to trimming and J lost 7 bases, with 9 bases between them. Germline V gene data show CDR1 as SGHVS and CDR2 as FNYEAQ. The CDR3 DNA sequence: TGTGCCAGCAGCTTAGCGGCTGGTGGGACCCAGTACTTC. Encoded protein: CASSLAAGGTQYF. The full variable domain, rest sourced from reference TRBV7-6 and TRBJ2-5, is GAGVSQSPRYKVTKRGQDVALRCDPISGHVSLYWYRQALGQGPEFLTYFNYEAQQDKSGLPNDRFSAERPEGSISTLTIQRTEQRDSAMYRCASSLAAGGTQYFGPGTRLLVL.

This clonotype was counted ten times or more. Germline is not matched at one junction end, which may reflect a read error. The V and J genes are TRBV7-7 and TRBJ2-7, with TRBD1 as a possible D gene (6 bases). The V gene's germline CDR1 is SSHAT and CDR2 FNYEAQ (reference sequence). This CDR3 comprises 12 residues. DNA of the CDR3: TGTGCTAGCAGCCCGGACAGACACGAGCAGTACTTC. This codes for CASSPDRHEQYF.

As for this clonotype: One junction end disagrees with the germline gene, perhaps due to a read error. This rearrangement joins TRBV15 to TRBJ1-3; D is uncertain. The germline gives CDR1 LNHNV, CDR2 YYDKDF (reference sequence). The CDR3 contains 16 residues. This CDR3 reads CATSPSVRDSGDTISF. Written as DNA, the CDR3 is TGTGCCACCAGCCCCTCGGTGCGAGACTCTGGAGACACCATATCTTTT.

This clonotype has at least ten counts. The chain is built from TRBV20-1 and TRBJ1-2, with a weak D call TRBD1 (5 bases). This CDR3 is 14 amino acids long. CDR1 is DFQATT and CDR2 is SNEGSKA in the germline V gene (reference sequence). Trimming took off 6 bases at V and 6 bases at J, with 20 bases between the two ends. The CDR3, as DNA: TGCAGTGCCCAACGGATCCTAAGGGGCGATGGCTACACCTTC. It codes for CSAQRILRGDGYTF.

This clonotype has a count of ten or more. The gene calls are TRBV19 and TRBJ1-5; 7 nucleotides match TRBD1. The CDR3 spans 18 residues. The germline V gene encodes CDR1 LNHDA and CDR2 SQIVND (reference sequence). With 1 base clipped from V and 1 base from J, the junction kept 10 bases outside the gene matches. The DNA of the CDR3 is TGTGCCAGTAGTATAGTCCCCCACAGGGGAGGAAGCAATCAGCCCCAGCATTTT. Amino acids: CASSIVPHRGGSNQPQHF.

This clonotype was observed at least ten times. CDR3 protein: CASSSSTGATEAFF. In DNA form, the CDR3 reads TGTGCCAGCAGCTCATCGACAGGGGCCACTGAAGCTTTCTTT. The V gene is TRBV7-9, the J gene TRBJ1-1; 8 bases align to TRBD1. This CDR3 spans 14 amino acids. CDR1 is SEHNR and CDR2 is FQNEAQ in the germline V gene (reference sequence). J lost 4 bases, V lost 4 bases, and 5 bases had no gene match.

This clonotype was counted many times. This chain joins TRBV20-1 and TRBJ1-4; perhaps TRBD1 as D (6 bases). This CDR3 is 14 amino acids long. V was trimmed by 3 bases and J by 8 bases, leaving 16 bases between them. Germline values: CDR1 DFQATT, CDR2 SNEGSKA (reference sequence). The CDR3 protein is CSARLTGQKEKLFF. The CDR3 region has the DNA TGCAGTGCTAGGCTTACAGGGCAGAAGGAAAAACTGTTTTTT.

Ten or more counts support this clonotype. The V call is TRBV5-6, the J call TRBJ1-5; no reliable D call. This CDR3 contains 12 residues. Trimming took 0 bases from V and 7 from J, leaving 5 bases between them. CDR1 and CDR2 from the germline V gene are SGHDT and YYEEEE. CDR3 DNA sequence: TGTGCCAGCAGCTTGGCCGACCAGCCCCAGCATTTT. This codes for CASSLADQPQHF. The whole variable domain, remainder taken from reference TRBV5-6 and TRBJ1-5, is DAGVTQSPTHLIKTRGQQVTLRCSPKSGHDTVSWYQQALGQGPQFIFQYYEEEERQRGNFPDRFSGHQFPNYSSELNVNALLLGDSALYLCASSLADQPQHFGDGTRLSIL.

This clonotype was recorded at least ten times. The chain uses TRBV12-3 or TRBV12-4 and TRBJ2-1; 7 bases are shared with TRBD1. CDR3 size: 15 residues. With 3 bases clipped from V and 0 bases from J, the junction kept 2 bases outside the gene matches. CDR3 sequence: CASSFPGGSYNEQFF. The CDR3 DNA follows: TGTGCCAGCAGTTTCCCAGGGGGCTCCTACAATGAGCAGTTCTTC.

CDR3 DNA sequence: TGCGCCAGCAGCCTTCGGGGGACTAGCGGGTGGAACTACAATGAGCAGTTCTTC. It yields the protein CASSLRGTSGWNYNEQFF. The V and J genes are TRBV4-1 and TRBJ2-1; the match to TRBD2 covers 12 bases. There are 18 residues in the CDR3. With 4 bases clipped from V and 3 bases from J, the junction kept 10 bases outside the gene matches. Per germline, CDR1 MGHRA and CDR2 YSYEKL.

There are many counts of this clonotype. V is TRBV7-6 and J is TRBJ1-3; the D is unclear. Deletions cut 1 base from V and 0 bases from J, with 10 bases between. Germline values: CDR1 SGHVS, CDR2 FNYEAQ. The CDR3 extends over 16 amino acids. CDR3: CASSLVIGSSGNTIYF. The CDR3 DNA follows: TGTGCCAGCAGCTTAGTCATCGGTAGCTCTGGAAACACCATATATTTT.

This clonotype was detected ten times or more. This rearrangement joins TRBV20-1 to TRBJ1-1; no firm D call. This CDR3 has 15 residues. Between the trimmed V and J ends, which lost 0 bases and 5 bases, there was a span of 16 bases. Looked up from germline, CDR1 is DFQATT and CDR2 is SNEGSKA (reference sequence). The DNA of the CDR3 is TGCAGTGCTAGAGACGGGGTCGGGGTGGGAACTGAAGCTTTCTTT. The encoded protein is CSARDGVGVGTEAFF.

As concerns this clonotype: A much larger clone lies a single base off, so this may be a read error. CDR3: CASSPGETDTGKLFF. DNA of the CDR3: TGTGCCAGCAGCCCAGGGGAAACGGACACCGGGAAGCTGTTTTTT. V and J are TRBV9 and TRBJ2-2; D possibly corresponds to TRBD1 (6 bases). The germline CDR1 and CDR2 sequences are SGDLS and YYNGEE. The CDR3 has 15 amino acids.

This clonotype was detected ten times or more. This chain links TRBV20-1 with TRBJ1-2; the match to TRBD1 covers 9 bases. The CDR3 loop spans 12 amino acids. The germline V gene has CDR1 DFQATT and CDR2 SNEGSKA (reference sequence). V shed 3 bases, J shed 7 bases, and the junction held 3 bases outside the gene matches. The CDR3 coding sequence is TGCAGTGCTAGTACAGGGGGCTTTGGCTACACCTTC. It specifies CSASTGGFGYTF.

This clonotype was found many times. The chain joins TRBV29-1 to TRBJ1-2, with D perhaps matching TRBD1 (6 bases). V lost 3 bases and J lost 4, with 15 bases in between. CDR1 and CDR2 (germline): SQVTM, ANQGSEA. The length of the CDR3 is 14 residues. DNA for the CDR3: TGCAGCGTTGATCTCGGACAGCTACCCTATGGCTACACCTTC. It specifies CSVDLGQLPYGYTF. The variable domain in full, completed from reference TRBV29-1 and TRBJ1-2, reads SAVISQKPSRDICQRGTSLTIQCQVDSQVTMMFWYRQQPGQSLTLIATANQGSEATYESGFVIDKFPISRPNLTFSTLTVSNMSPEDSSIYLCSVDLGQLPYGYTFGSGTRLTVV.

This clonotype was observed a handful of times. One junction end disagrees with the germline gene, perhaps due to a read error. V is TRBV6-2 or TRBV6-3 and J is TRBJ2-7; the D gene is possibly TRBD2 (5 bases). The CDR3 is 12 residues long. The germline V gene has CDR1 MNHEY and CDR2 SVGEGT. CDR3 sequence reads: CASSYGGYVQYF. The CDR3 nucleotides are TGTGCCAGCAGTTACGGAGGCTACGTGCAGTACTTC.

The table lists this clonotype with many counts. V is TRBV12-3 or TRBV12-4 and J is TRBJ2-3, with TRBD2 identical over 14 bases. This CDR3 has 16 residues. With V trimmed by 2 bases and J by 4 bases, 2 bases remained unmatched. In DNA, the CDR3 is TGTGCCAGCAGTTTAAGGACTAGCGGGGGGCCAGATACGCAGTATTTT. It yields the protein CASSLRTSGGPDTQYF.

Many counts were recorded for this clonotype. The J gene is TRBJ2-5, the V gene TRBV7-9; D tentatively fits TRBD1 or TRBD2 (5 bases each). Germline CDR1 and CDR2: SEHNR and FQNEAQ (reference sequence). The length of the CDR3 is 10 residues. Trimming removed 5 bases from V and 13 bases from J, with 11 bases in between. CDR3 amino acids: CASSDGTLYF. The CDR3 DNA reads TGTGCCAGCAGCGACGGGACGCTGTACTTC.

This clonotype was detected ten times or more. The chain is built from TRBV7-9 and TRBJ2-3; possibly TRBD2 for D (6 bases). The germline CDR1 and CDR2 sequences are SEHNR and FQNEAQ (reference sequence). Trimming took off 3 bases at V and 2 bases at J, with 9 bases between the two ends. CDR3 length equals 14 residues. CDR3 protein: CASSFAGNTDTQYF. The CDR3 bases are TGTGCCAGCAGCTTTGCGGGGAACACAGATACGCAGTATTTT.

This clonotype was observed at least ten times. The chain employs TRBV6-1 and TRBJ1-5, with 7 nucleotides matching TRBD1. The CDR3 covers 16 residues. CDR1 and CDR2 (germline): MNHNS, SASEGT. Trimming at V came to 5 bases and at J to 3 bases, leaving 10 bases not matched to a gene. The CDR3 nucleotides read TGTGCCAGCAGTCTTACCGGAGGGGGCAACAATCAGCCCCAGCATTTT. Amino acids: CASSLTGGGNNQPQHF.

This clonotype has at least ten counts. This rearrangement joins TRBV12-3 or TRBV12-4 to TRBJ1-1; D gene ambiguous. The CDR3 is 12 residues long. V was shortened by 3 bases and J by 1 base, with 3 bases between the two germline ends. The CDR3 sequence is CASSFPNTEAFF. Here the CDR3 DNA reads TGTGCCAGCAGTTTCCCGAACACTGAAGCTTTCTTT.

This clonotype has at least ten counts. The chain links TRBV12-3 or TRBV12-4 to TRBJ1-3, with D hard to call. Trimming took 2 bases from V and 3 from J, leaving 8 bases between them. The CDR3 is 14 amino acids. CDR3 residues: CASSLRTVGNTIYF. The CDR3 DNA reads TGTGCCAGCAGTTTAAGAACGGTTGGAAACACCATATATTTT.

This clonotype was observed many times. The CDR3 protein is CASSLYGQSSGNTIYF. As DNA, the CDR3 is TGTGCCAGCAGCCTCTACGGACAGAGCTCTGGAAACACCATATATTTT. This chain connects TRBV3-1 to TRBJ1-3; D might be TRBD1 (6 bases). From germline, CDR1 is LGHDT and CDR2 YNNKEL (reference sequence). V gave up 4 bases and J gave up 0 bases, with 13 bases separating them. This CDR3 is built from 16 residues. Supplemented by reference TRBV3-1 and TRBJ1-3, the full variable domain reads DTAVSQTPKYLVTQMGNDKSIKCEQNLGHDTMYWYKQDSKKFLKIMFSYNNKELIINETVPNRFSPKSPDKAHLNLHINSLELGDSAVYFCASSLYGQSSGNTIYFGEGSWLTVV.